Below are 12 T cell receptor beta chains sequenced from a single sample in a study of cytomegalovirus exposure and HLA in healthy donors. Primers for the PCR totalled 60 Vbeta and 13 Jbeta. Profiled with immunoSEQ multiplex PCR; TCRdb holds only in-frame clones, not every one. The sample comprises tens of thousands of clones, roughly 63% of which are singletons, and around 6.5% rests with the top ten. The sequencing sample was made of PBMCs. The receptors originated from a woman younger than 45 in good health and CMV-seronegative.

This clone has only a few counts. This rearrangement joins TRBV5-1 to TRBJ1-1, with TRBD1 matching over 8 bases. J was trimmed by 4 bases and V by 1 base; bases with no gene match: 6. The CDR3 is 15 residues long. Germline-derived CDR1 and CDR2 are SGHRS and YFSETQ. CDR3 protein: CASSLTGGVSTEAFF. The CDR3 DNA follows: TGCGCCAGCAGCTTGACAGGGGGTGTAAGCACTGAAGCTTTCTTT.

Only a few counts were recorded for this clone. This chain uses TRBV7-8 with TRBJ2-7; TRBD2 matches at 12 bases. Germline V gives CDR1 SGHVS, CDR2 FQNEAQ. V dropped 5 bases and J dropped 3; count of bases not matched to a gene: 8. There are 16 residues in the CDR3. This chain's CDR3 is CASSEGLAGRHYEQYF. For the CDR3, the DNA is TGTGCCAGCAGCGAGGGACTAGCGGGCCGACACTACGAGCAGTACTTC.

The gene calls are TRBV6-1 and TRBJ1-3, with 7 nucleotides matching TRBD1. CDR3 length: 15 residues. Germline trimming cut 7 bases from V and 4 bases from J; bases unmatched to any gene: 10. Germline V gene data show CDR1 as MNHNS and CDR2 as SASEGT. The DNA of the CDR3 is TGTGCCAGCACCGAGGGAACAGGGGTCGGAAACACCATATATTTT. Protein sequence: CASTEGTGVGNTIYF.

V and J are TRBV5-4 and TRBJ1-1, with TRBD1 matching over 7 bases. J gave up 3 bases and V 4 bases, and 3 bases lay outside the gene matches. Germline V gives CDR1 SGHNT, CDR2 YYREEE (reference sequence). This CDR3 is built from 13 residues. The CDR3 coding sequence is TGTGCCAGCAGCCACAGGGGTGACACTGAAGCTTTCTTT. Translating gives CASSHRGDTEAFF. Complete variable domain (other parts from reference TRBV5-4 and TRBJ1-1): ETGVTQSPTHLIKTRGQQVTLRCSSQSGHNTVSWYQQALGQGPQFIFQYYREEENGRGNFPPRFSGLQFPNYSSELNVNALELDDSALYLCASSHRGDTEAFFGQGTRLTVV.

The chain combines TRBV7-2 with TRBJ1-2, with D perhaps matching TRBD1 (5 bases). This CDR3 is built from 14 residues. V lost 5 bases and J lost 0, with 10 bases in between. CDR1 is SGHTA, CDR2 FQGNSA, per germline. The CDR3: CASSRDRANYGYTF. In DNA, the CDR3 is TGTGCCAGCAGCCGCGACAGAGCTAACTATGGCTACACCTTC.

The J gene is TRBJ2-7, the V gene TRBV10-3; the D gene is possibly TRBD1 (6 bases). Trimming pared 6 bases from V and 3 bases from J, leaving 9 bases between. Germline-derived CDR1 and CDR2 are ENHRY and SYGVKD. There are 12 residues in the CDR3. The DNA for the CDR3 is TGTGCCATCAGACAGGGTGACTACGAGCAGTACTTC. Translating it yields CAIRQGDYEQYF.

This clone was counted a few times. The chain uses TRBV28 and TRBJ2-3; 8 bases agree with TRBD2. The J segment lost 4 bases and the V segment lost 2 bases, leaving 2 bases of the junction unmatched. The germline CDR1 and CDR2 sequences are MDHEN and SYDVKM. The CDR3 contains 14 residues. The CDR3 nucleotides are TGTGCCAGCAGTTTAAGCGGGAGACCAGATACGCAGTATTTT. Translated, it gives CASSLSGRPDTQYF.

The J gene is TRBJ2-5, the V gene TRBV30; 11 bases are a match to TRBD1. The germline CDR1 and CDR2 sequences are GTSNPN and SVGIG (reference sequence). The V gene end was trimmed by 6 bases and the J gene end by 2 bases; junction bases not matched to a gene: 8. The CDR3 covers 15 residues. This chain's CDR3 is CACSGGQGGQETQYF. CDR3 DNA sequence: TGTGCCTGCTCAGGGGGACAGGGGGGTCAAGAGACCCAGTACTTC.

The CDR3 bases are TGTGCCAGCAGACCGGACAGGAACACCGGGGAGCTGTTTTTT. This sequence encodes CASRPDRNTGELFF. The rearrangement uses TRBV5-5 and TRBJ2-2, with D perhaps matching TRBD1 (6 bases). There are 14 residues in the CDR3. The V and J ends lost 5 bases and 1 base respectively, with 9 bases between them. Per the germline V gene, CDR1 is SGHKS and CDR2 is YYEKEE (reference sequence).

Notes on this clone: The junction departs from the called germline gene at one end, perhaps through a read error. The gene calls are TRBV19 and TRBJ1-2; weak D call: TRBD1 (5 bases). The CDR3 totals 13 residues. The germline CDR1 and CDR2 sequences are LNHDA and SQIVND (reference sequence). CDR3 sequence reads: CASNPRANYGYPF. In nucleotides, the CDR3 is TGTGCCAGTAATCCCAGGGCCAACTATGGCTACCCCTTC.

This clone qualifies as medium-sized. The J gene is TRBJ1-1, the V gene TRBV4-1; tentatively, D is TRBD1 (6 bases). Trimming took off 4 bases at V and 1 base at J, with 13 bases between the two ends. The CDR3 covers 15 residues. Germline assignment: CDR1 MGHRA and CDR2 YSYEKL. The CDR3 protein is CASSPQWGQNTEAFF. DNA for the CDR3: TGCGCCAGCAGCCCCCAGTGGGGACAGAACACTGAAGCTTTCTTT.

The rearrangement links TRBV4-1 to TRBJ2-3; TRBD2 agrees at 8 bases. Germline CDR1 is MGHRA and CDR2 is YSYEKL. The CDR3 consists of 16 residues. V lost 7 bases to trimming and J lost 0 bases; unmatched junction nucleotides: 9. CDR3 in amino acids: CASKVTERGSTDTQYF. CDR3 nucleotides: TGCGCCAGCAAGGTGACCGAGCGGGGGAGCACAGATACGCAGTATTTT.